This T cell receptor (beta chain) derives from a study of blood T cells in healthy people across ages. The authors ran a second PCR of roughly 6 to 12 cycles using a sample-barcoded 5' primer and a J-beta primer mix. TCRdb processed the 5' RACE reads anew with MiXCR; each CDR3 protein has one entry. The sample records hundreds of thousands of distinct CDR3 sequences, around 52% being singletons. About this clonotype: Just one base apart from a much larger clone, this may be a read error.

After removal of 4 bases from V and 13 bases from J, the junction contained 19 bases not matched to a gene. CDR3 length: 16 amino acids. In germline, CDR1 is DFQATT, CDR2 SNEGSKA (reference sequence). The TCR sequence derives from a woman aged 80 or over in good health. Specimen: blood. The chain couples TRBV20-1 to TRBJ2-4; TRBD2 matches at 10 bases. The CDR3 sequence is CSATYRLAGRYNEQYF. The DNA for the CDR3 is TGCAGTGCTACCTACCGACTAGCGGGCCGCTACAATGAGCAGTACTTC.